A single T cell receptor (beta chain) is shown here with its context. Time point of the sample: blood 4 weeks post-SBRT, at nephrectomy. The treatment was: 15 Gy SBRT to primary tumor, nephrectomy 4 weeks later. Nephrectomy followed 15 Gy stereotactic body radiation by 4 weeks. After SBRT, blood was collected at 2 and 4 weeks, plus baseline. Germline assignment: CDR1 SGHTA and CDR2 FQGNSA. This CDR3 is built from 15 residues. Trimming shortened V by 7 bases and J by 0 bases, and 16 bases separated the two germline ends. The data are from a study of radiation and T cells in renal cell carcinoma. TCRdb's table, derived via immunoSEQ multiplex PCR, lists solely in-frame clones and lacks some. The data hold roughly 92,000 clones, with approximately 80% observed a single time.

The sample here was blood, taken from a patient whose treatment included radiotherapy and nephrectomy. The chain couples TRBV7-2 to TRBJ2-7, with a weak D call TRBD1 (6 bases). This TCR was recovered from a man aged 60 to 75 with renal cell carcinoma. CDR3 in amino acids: CASMIGTGLSYEQYF. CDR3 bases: TGTGCCAGCATGATAGGAACAGGGCTCTCCTACGAGCAGTACTTC.